The next 15 T cell receptor beta chains were all read from a single sample in a study of low-dose radiotherapy and immunotherapy resistance in tumors. TRAV and TRBV primers primed cDNA for both TCRalpha and TCRbeta. TCR amplification involved roughly 21 PCR cycles with a constant-region primer and V-primer adapter. TCRdb itself ran the reads through MiXCR, one entry per CDR3 protein. The table lists some 100,000 distinct CDR3 sequences, around 20% of them singletons. Regarding time point: after trial treatment. Described treatment: LDRT plus nivolumab, ipilimumab, low-dose cyclophosphamide and aspirin (RACIN trial). The sample here was PBMCs, taken after low-dose radiotherapy plus immunotherapy. The receptors stem from a male donor with prostate cancer.

A note on this clonotype: A far more abundant clone sits one base away, making this likely a read error. The V gene is TRBV5-6, the J gene TRBJ2-3; 7 bases fit TRBD2. There are 16 residues in the CDR3. V was pared by 0 bases and J by 1 base, with 5 bases of the junction left unmatched. In germline, CDR1 is SGHDT, CDR2 YYEEEE. CDR3 sequence: CASSLGGSGGTDTQYF. CDR3 coding DNA: TGTGCCAGCAGCTTGGGAGGGAGCGGGGGCACAGATACGCAGTATTTT.

This clonotype was observed at least ten times. The chain is built from TRBV5-1 and TRBJ2-1; D gene ambiguous. Between the trimmed V and J ends, which lost 6 bases and 5 bases, there was a span of 12 bases. CDR1 SGHRS and CDR2 YFSETQ come from the germline V gene. The CDR3 sequence is 13 residues long. The CDR3 nucleotides are TGCGCCAGCACCTCCACCAGGAACAATGAGCAGTTCTTC. Protein product: CASTSTRNNEQFF.

There are a few counts of this clonotype. J is TRBJ2-5 and V is TRBV24-1, with D possibly TRBD1 on 5 matching bases. This CDR3 has 12 residues. V lost 5 bases, J lost 7 bases, and 10 bases lay in between. CDR1 and CDR2 (germline): KGHDR, SFDVKD. CDR3 sequence (DNA): TGTGCCACCAGTGGACAGTGGGGGACCCAGTACTTC. Its translation: CATSGQWGTQYF.

The V gene is TRBV6-1, the J gene TRBJ2-1; D is undetermined. Germline loops: CDR1 MNHNS, CDR2 SASEGT. The CDR3 spans 11 residues. V was shortened by 8 bases and J by 9 bases, with 11 bases between the two germline ends. The DNA of the CDR3 is TGTGCCAGCGAAAGCGCCGGTGAGCAGTTCTTC. Translation: CASESAGEQFF.

There are many counts of this clonotype. The J gene is TRBJ2-3, the V gene TRBV4-1; D remains unclear. The V gene's germline CDR1 is MGHRA and CDR2 YSYEKL. V dropped 1 base and J dropped 6 bases, with 11 bases sitting between them. The CDR3 totals 14 residues. CDR3 DNA sequence: TGCGCCAGCAGCCAAGCGGCAGTCGCGGATACGCAGTATTTT. Its translation: CASSQAAVADTQYF.

As concerns this clonotype: A single base is all that separates this from a far larger clone, so a read error is likely. This chain links TRBV2 with TRBJ2-7; TRBD2 matches at 7 bases. Germline V lookup: CDR1 SNHLY, CDR2 FYNNEI. The CDR3 has 14 amino acids. V shed 8 bases, J shed 7 bases, and the junction held 14 bases outside the gene matches. This CDR3 reads CASQPGLWADEQYF. The CDR3 bases are TGTGCCAGCCAACCGGGACTATGGGCTGATGAGCAGTACTTC.

The V call is TRBV7-2, the J call TRBJ2-7; D not certain. The germline gives CDR1 SGHTA, CDR2 FQGNSA. The V end was cut by 1 base, the J end by 5 bases, with 18 bases between. The CDR3 has 16 amino acids. In nucleotides, the CDR3 is TGTGCCAGCAGCTTAGGATACGGTACTGGACCCGACGAGCAGTACTTC. Its translation is CASSLGYGTGPDEQYF.

This clonotype was recorded a few times. The rearrangement links TRBV9 to TRBJ2-1, with a possible D match to TRBD2 (6 bases). Trimming cost V 1 base and J 7 bases, with 12 bases left between them. The CDR3 loop spans 14 amino acids. Germline V gene lookup returns CDR1 SGDLS and CDR2 YYNGEE. The CDR3 region is CASSVTGVENEQFF. Here the CDR3 DNA reads TGTGCCAGCAGCGTAACGGGAGTGGAAAATGAGCAGTTCTTC.

This clonotype turned up a few times. CDR3 sequence: CASNPLRTEAVTGGYTF. The CDR3 DNA is TGTGCCAGCAACCCACTAAGGACGGAGGCCGTTACAGGTGGCTACACCTTC. The chain employs TRBV5-3 and TRBJ1-2, with D perhaps TRBD1 (5 bases). TRBV5-3 is known as an ORF, though its function is uncertain. The CDR3 totals 17 residues. V lost 8 bases and J 7 bases, leaving 30 bases between the germline ends.

This clonotype was seen many times. The chain joins TRBV5-1 to TRBJ2-1, with 7 positions matching TRBD2. The CDR3 runs 14 residues. The junction had 8 bases not matched to a gene; V was cut back by 4 bases and J by 7 bases. Germline V gene lookup returns CDR1 SGHRS and CDR2 YFSETQ. The CDR3 is CASSLLTSSNEQFF. The DNA of the CDR3 is TGCGCCAGCAGCCTTCTGACTAGCTCGAATGAGCAGTTCTTC.

This clonotype was observed at least ten times. The rearrangement uses TRBV9 and TRBJ2-2; D is ambiguous. There are 13 residues in the CDR3. The germline V and J ends were trimmed by 0 bases and 8 bases, with 8 bases remaining between them. CDR1 is SGDLS and CDR2 is YYNGEE in the germline V gene. The CDR3 DNA is TGTGCCAGCAGCGTAGCGGCCGGAGGGGAGCTGTTTTTT. Its translation is CASSVAAGGELFF.

This clonotype was seen at least ten times. CDR3 loop: CASSQGPESYNEQFF. The CDR3 nucleotides read TGTGCCAGCAGCCAGGGACCCGAATCCTACAATGAGCAGTTCTTC. The rearrangement joins TRBV5-4 to TRBJ2-1; either TRBD1 or TRBD2 may fit D (5 bases each). CDR3 length: 15 amino acids. In germline, CDR1 is SGHNT, CDR2 YYREEE (reference sequence). V gave up 4 bases and J gave up 1 base, with 12 bases separating them.

This clonotype has a count of ten or more. The chain links TRBV3-1 to TRBJ2-5; 9 nucleotides line up with TRBD2. V was pared by 1 base and J by 5 bases, with 5 bases of the junction left unmatched. Germline V gene data show CDR1 as LGHDT and CDR2 as YNNKEL (reference sequence). CDR3 length: 15 amino acids. The CDR3 loop reads CASSQVTSGMETQYF. CDR3 nucleotides: TGTGCCAGCAGCCAAGTGACTAGCGGTATGGAGACCCAGTACTTC.

This chain joins TRBV12-3 or TRBV12-4 and TRBJ2-7; D remains ambiguous. Trimming removed 2 bases from V and 6 bases from J, with 8 bases in between. CDR3 length: 12 residues. CDR3 amino acids: CASSLHLLEQYF. CDR3 DNA sequence: TGTGCCAGCAGTTTACACCTCCTCGAGCAGTACTTC.

This clonotype has ten or more counts. The rearrangement uses TRBV4-1 and TRBJ1-4, with a possible D match to TRBD1 (5 bases). The CDR3 length is 15 residues. Trimming took 0 bases from V and 10 from J, leaving 15 bases between them. CDR1 is MGHRA, CDR2 YSYEKL, per germline. CDR3 sequence reads: CASSQDIKRRGKLFF. In DNA form, the CDR3 reads TGCGCCAGCAGCCAAGATATAAAGAGGAGGGGAAAACTGTTTTTT.